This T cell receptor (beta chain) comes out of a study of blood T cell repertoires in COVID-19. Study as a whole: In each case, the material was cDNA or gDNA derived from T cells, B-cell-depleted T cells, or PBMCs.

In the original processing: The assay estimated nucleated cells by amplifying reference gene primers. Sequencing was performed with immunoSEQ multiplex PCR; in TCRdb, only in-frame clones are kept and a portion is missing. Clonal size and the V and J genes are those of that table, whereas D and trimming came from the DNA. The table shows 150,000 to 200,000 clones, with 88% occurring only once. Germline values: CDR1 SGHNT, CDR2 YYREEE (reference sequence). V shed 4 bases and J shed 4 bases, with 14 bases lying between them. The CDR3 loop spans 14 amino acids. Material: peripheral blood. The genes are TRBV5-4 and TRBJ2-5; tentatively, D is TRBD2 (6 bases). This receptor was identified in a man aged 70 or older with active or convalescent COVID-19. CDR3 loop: CASSNKGTLETQYF. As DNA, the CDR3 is TGTGCCAGCAGCAATAAAGGGACTTTAGAGACCCAGTACTTC.